What follows are 12 T cell receptor beta chains derived from one specimen sequenced in a study of T cell repertoires in cytomegalovirus infection. One entry per CDR3 protein results from TCRdb running MiXCR on the reads. Of 250,000 or so distinct CDR3 sequences in the sample, 17% were seen once. The sample was CD8+ T cells from PBMCs. These receptors were obtained from a human donor in good health (CMV status not recorded). Some clones in this sample may be carry-over from other donors' samples.

The V call is TRBV7-2, the J call TRBJ2-7, with a tentative D call TRBD2 (5 bases). The V gene lost 3 bases and the J gene lost 0 bases, with 12 bases spanning the gap. This CDR3 comprises 15 residues. The germline V gene encodes CDR1 SGHTA and CDR2 FQGNSA. This chain's CDR3 is CASSFTTGSSYEQYF. The CDR3 DNA is TGTGCCAGCAGCTTTACGACGGGGAGCTCCTACGAGCAGTACTTC.

The table lists this clonotype with many counts. V is TRBV7-9 and J is TRBJ2-7, with D tentatively TRBD1 or TRBD2 (5 bases each). The germline V gene has CDR1 SEHNR and CDR2 FQNEAQ (reference sequence). This CDR3 is 13 amino acids long. Between the trimmed V and J ends, which lost 0 bases and 5 bases, there was a span of 8 bases. The DNA of the CDR3 is TGTGCCAGCAGCTTAGCGGGGGTAGACGAGCAGTACTTC. Its protein is CASSLAGVDEQYF.

A few counts support this clonotype. In nucleotides, the CDR3 is TGTGCCAGCAGCAGGGAGGGTACCAATCAGCCCCAGCATTTT. This gives the protein CASSREGTNQPQHF. The rearrangement uses TRBV12-3 or TRBV12-4 and TRBJ1-5, with D tentatively TRBD1 (5 bases). The CDR3 has 14 residues. Between the trimmed V and J ends, which lost 6 bases and 3 bases, there was a span of 12 bases.

About this clonotype itself: The junction departs from the called germline gene at one end, perhaps through a read error. The V and J genes are TRBV7-9 and TRBJ2-5; D is unresolved. Germline assignment: CDR1 SEHNR and CDR2 FQNEAQ (reference sequence). This CDR3 has 14 amino acids. The chain's CDR3 is CASSEVPIKETQNF. CDR3 nucleotide sequence: TGTGCCAGCAGCGAGGTCCCCATAAAAGAGACCCAGAACTTC.

This clonotype was seen repeatedly, ten times or more. The chain has TRBV7-6 and TRBJ2-1, with a weak D call TRBD1 (5 bases). V lost 5 bases, J lost 5 bases, and 10 bases lay in between. The CDR3 consists of 13 residues. CDR1 is SGHVS, CDR2 FNYEAQ, per germline. In DNA, the CDR3 is TGTGCCAGCAGCCTGACAGCCAACAATGAGCAGTTCTTC. Its protein product is CASSLTANNEQFF.

This clonotype appeared a few times. The chain carries TRBV4-1 and TRBJ1-4; 7 bases line up with TRBD1. Germline assignment: CDR1 MGHRA and CDR2 YSYEKL. Losses at the gene ends were 6 bases for V and 0 bases for J; bases not matched to a gene: 4. The CDR3 length is 15 residues. CDR3 amino acids: CASRSDRATNEKLFF. The CDR3 region has the DNA TGCGCCAGCAGGTCTGACAGGGCAACTAATGAAAAACTGTTTTTT.

This clonotype was counted a few times. The rearrangement links TRBV18 to TRBJ1-1, with a possible D match to TRBD1 (5 bases). V was pared by 3 bases and J by 7 bases, with 12 bases between. The CDR3 extends over 13 amino acids. Per germline, CDR1 KGHSH and CDR2 LQKENI. The CDR3 sequence: CASSPSGFNEAFF. The CDR3 DNA reads TGTGCCAGCTCACCTTCAGGGTTCAATGAAGCTTTCTTT.

Only a few counts were recorded for this clonotype. J is TRBJ2-3 and V is TRBV6-6; 7 nucleotides align to TRBD2. V lost 3 bases to trimming and J lost 0 bases; unmatched junction nucleotides: 12. Per germline, CDR1 MNHNY and CDR2 SVGAGI (reference sequence). The CDR3 consists of 18 residues. The CDR3 sequence is CASSYFAGEPISTDTQYF. The CDR3 bases are TGTGCCAGCAGTTATTTCGCGGGGGAGCCAATTAGCACAGATACGCAGTATTTT.

There are many counts of this clonotype. The chain recombines TRBV7-6 with TRBJ1-1; 9 bases map to TRBD1. The V and J ends lost 2 bases and 0 bases, in that order; junction bases with no gene match: 13. The CDR3 runs to 19 residues. Germline loops: CDR1 SGHVS, CDR2 FNYEAQ. The CDR3 DNA sequence: TGTGCCAGCAGCTTACCGTCGAGTTTGGGACAGGGCTTGAACACTGAAGCTTTCTTT. Protein sequence: CASSLPSSLGQGLNTEAFF.

This clonotype was counted ten times or more. This sequence joins TRBV28 and TRBJ1-5; D is undetermined. The CDR3 has 17 residues. V dropped 5 bases and J dropped 8 bases, with 25 bases sitting between them. Germline loops: CDR1 MDHEN, CDR2 SYDVKM. CDR3 nucleotide sequence: TGTGCCAGCAGTACGACCATCCAGATGTGGACCGGGGAGCCCCAGCATTTT. This sequence encodes CASSTTIQMWTGEPQHF.

This clonotype has ten or more counts. V gene TRBV7-6 combines with J gene TRBJ1-1, with TRBD1 matching over 7 bases. The junction had 8 bases not matched to a gene; V was cut back by 3 bases and J by 1 base. This CDR3 is 16 amino acids long. CDR1 is SGHVS, CDR2 FNYEAQ, per germline. The CDR3 nucleotides are TGTGCCAGCAGCTTGAACAGGGGTATATCGAACACTGAAGCTTTCTTT. As protein: CASSLNRGISNTEAFF.

This clonotype was detected only a few times. The chain uses TRBV4-1 and TRBJ2-1; 7 bases match TRBD2. The V and J ends lost 4 bases and 6 bases, in that order; junction bases with no gene match: 18. The CDR3 has 18 residues. In germline, CDR1 is MGHRA, CDR2 YSYEKL. The CDR3 nucleotides are TGCGCCAGCAGCCCCCGAGACCAGACGGGGGGAGTAACCAATGAGCAGTTCTTC. Encoded protein: CASSPRDQTGGVTNEQFF.